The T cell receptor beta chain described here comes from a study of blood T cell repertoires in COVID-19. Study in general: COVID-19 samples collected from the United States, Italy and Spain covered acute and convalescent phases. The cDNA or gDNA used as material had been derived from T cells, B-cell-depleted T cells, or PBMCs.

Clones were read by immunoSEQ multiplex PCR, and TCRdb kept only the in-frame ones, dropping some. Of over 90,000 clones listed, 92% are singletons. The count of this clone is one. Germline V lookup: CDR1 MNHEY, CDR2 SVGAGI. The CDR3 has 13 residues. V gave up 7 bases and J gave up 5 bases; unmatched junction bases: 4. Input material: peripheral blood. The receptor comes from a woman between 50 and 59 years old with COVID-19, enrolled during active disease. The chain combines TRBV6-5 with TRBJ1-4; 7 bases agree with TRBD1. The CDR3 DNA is TGTGCCAGCACGTGGGACAGAAATGAAAAACTGTTTTTT. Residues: CASTWDRNEKLFF.